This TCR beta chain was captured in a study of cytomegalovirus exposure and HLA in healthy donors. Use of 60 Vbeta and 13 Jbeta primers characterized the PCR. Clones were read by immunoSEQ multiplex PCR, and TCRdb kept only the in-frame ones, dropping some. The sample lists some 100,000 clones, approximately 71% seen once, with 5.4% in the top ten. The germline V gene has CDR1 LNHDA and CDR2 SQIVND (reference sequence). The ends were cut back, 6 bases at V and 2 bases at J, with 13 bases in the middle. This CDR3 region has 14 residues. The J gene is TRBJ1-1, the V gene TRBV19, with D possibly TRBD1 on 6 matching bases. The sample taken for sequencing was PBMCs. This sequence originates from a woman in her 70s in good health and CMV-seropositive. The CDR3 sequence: CASRPGHPNTEAFF. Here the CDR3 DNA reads TGTGCCAGTAGACCGGGACACCCAAACACTGAAGCTTTCTTT.